Included here is one T cell receptor (beta chain) sequence, with context. Sequencing used immunoSEQ multiplex PCR; TCRdb keeps in-frame clones, though not all of them. The sample includes roughly 410,000 clones, around 90% of them seen just once. Germline V CDR1 and CDR2: WSHSY, SAAADI. With V trimmed by 6 bases and J by 1 base, 3 bases remained unmatched. This CDR3 region has 15 residues. This entry comes from a study of blood T cell repertoires in COVID-19. Study summary: The analysed material was cDNA or gDNA that came from T cells, B-cell-depleted T cells, or PBMCs.

Input material: peripheral blood. The gene calls are TRBV10-2 and TRBJ2-2; the match to TRBD2 covers 9 bases. The TCR was taken from a man in his forties or fifties with acute or convalescent COVID-19. CDR3 region: CASRSSGMNTGELFF. The DNA for the CDR3 is TGCGCCAGCAGGTCTAGCGGGATGAACACCGGGGAGCTGTTTTTT.